These 25 T cell receptor beta chains were all obtained from the same sample, sequenced in a study of blood T cell repertoires in COVID-19. Profiling relied on immunoSEQ multiplex PCR, and the TCRdb table lists in-frame clones only, not all of them. This sample yields some 230,000 clones, of which 80% to 90% are seen a single time; 2.9% belongs to the top ten. Sequences were obtained from peripheral blood. The receptors here all came from a man in his fifties or sixties who had recovered from COVID-19.

The chain joins TRBV20-1 to TRBJ1-1; D might be TRBD1 (5 bases). The germline V and J ends were trimmed by 5 bases and 11 bases, with 15 bases remaining between them. Per the germline V gene, CDR1 is DFQATT and CDR2 is SNEGSKA (reference sequence). The CDR3 spans 11 residues. CDR3 protein: CSASGSLSAFF. The CDR3 nucleotides are TGCAGTGCTTCAGGGTCGCTCTCTGCTTTCTTT.

The chain links TRBV3-1 (or the pseudogene TRBV3-2) to TRBJ2-7; 8 positions match TRBD2. Germline V lookup: CDR1 LGHDT, CDR2 YNNKEL (reference sequence). With 4 bases clipped from V and 4 bases from J, the junction kept 9 bases outside the gene matches. The CDR3 consists of 15 residues. This CDR3 reads CASSLRGSGKYEQYF. Here the CDR3 DNA reads TGTGCCAGCAGCCTGAGGGGTAGCGGGAAATACGAGCAGTACTTC.

The CDR3 DNA follows: TGCAGCGTTGGACCTACGGGACTTAGCGGGGGGGAGACCCAGTACTTC. It specifies CSVGPTGLSGGETQYF. The chain joins TRBV29-1 to TRBJ2-5; TRBD2 aligns across 10 bases. The CDR3 loop spans 16 amino acids. Germline trimming cut 4 bases from V and 5 bases from J; bases unmatched to any gene: 13. Germline CDR1 SQVTM, CDR2 ANQGSEA.

The DNA for the CDR3 is TGTGCCAGCAGAAGGACTAGCGCTTCACCTCATACGCAGTATTTT. It codes for CASRRTSASPHTQYF. V is TRBV6-5 and J is TRBJ2-3; 9 bases line up with TRBD2. Germline V gives CDR1 MNHEY, CDR2 SVGAGI. With 6 bases clipped from V and 7 bases from J, the junction kept 11 bases outside the gene matches. The CDR3 length is 15 residues.

This clone came up a few times. CDR3 sequence reads: CASSHKTPPNTGELFF. The DNA for the CDR3 is TGTGCCAGCTCACACAAGACACCACCCAACACCGGGGAGCTGTTTTTT. The V call is TRBV18, the J call TRBJ2-2; D gene uncertain. Trimming cost V 4 bases and J 2 bases, with 14 bases left between them. Germline CDR1 KGHSH, CDR2 LQKENI. There are 16 residues in the CDR3.

This rearrangement joins TRBV18 to TRBJ2-7, with 8 bases matching TRBD2. Germline assignment: CDR1 KGHSH and CDR2 LQKENI. V lost 6 bases to trimming and J lost 3 bases; unmatched junction nucleotides: 16. This CDR3 comprises 17 residues. The CDR3 loop is CASSLTGMMAGGYEQYF. The CDR3 DNA reads TGTGCCAGCTCCCTCACGGGTATGATGGCGGGAGGCTACGAGCAGTACTTC.

The chain employs TRBV30 and TRBJ1-3; D not resolved. V dropped 8 bases and J dropped 0 bases, with 11 bases sitting between them. Germline CDR1 and CDR2: GTSNPN and SVGIG (reference sequence). This CDR3 has 13 amino acids. CDR3 nucleotides: TGTGCCCTGACGGGATACTCTGGAAACACCATATATTTT. Its protein product is CALTGYSGNTIYF.

This rearrangement joins TRBV9 to TRBJ2-7, with 7 bases identical to TRBD1. In germline, CDR1 is SGDLS, CDR2 YYNGEE. The V and J ends lost 4 bases and 0 bases, in that order; junction bases with no gene match: 16. The CDR3 loop spans 18 amino acids. CDR3 amino acids: CASSPRLSGTDFSYEQYF. The CDR3 DNA reads TGTGCCAGCAGCCCCCGCCTTTCCGGGACAGATTTCTCCTACGAGCAGTACTTC.

The chain carries TRBV5-4 and TRBJ1-4; 8 bases match TRBD1. V lost 4 bases to trimming and J lost 0 bases; unmatched junction nucleotides: 2. Germline loops: CDR1 SGHNT, CDR2 YYREEE (reference sequence). The CDR3 spans 15 residues. CDR3 sequence reads: CASSRQGTTNEKLFF. The CDR3 nucleotides are TGTGCCAGCAGCCGACAGGGGACAACTAATGAAAAACTGTTTTTT.

This clone has just one count. This chain connects TRBV15 to TRBJ1-1; D is perhaps TRBD1 (6 bases). Germline V gives CDR1 LNHNV, CDR2 YYDKDF (reference sequence). The CDR3 totals 14 residues. Trimming took 3 bases from V and 10 from J, leaving 18 bases between them. In DNA form, the CDR3 reads TGTGCCACCAGCAGCGTTATGCGGGGGCCCCGAGCTTTCTTT. Translating gives CATSSVMRGPRAFF. The complete variable domain, with remaining parts taken from reference TRBV15 and TRBJ1-1, reads DAMVIQNPRYQVTQFGKPVTLSCSQTLNHNVMYWYQQKSSQAPKLLFHYYDKDFNNEADTPDNFQSRRPNTSFCFLDIRSPGLGDTAMYLCATSSVMRGPRAFFGQGTRLTVV.

The chain links TRBV6-1 to TRBJ2-2; 8 positions match TRBD1. The CDR3 has 16 amino acids. V was clipped by 3 bases and J by 1 base; unmatched bases: 4. Germline V lookup: CDR1 MNHNS, CDR2 SASEGT. CDR3 nucleotides: TGTGCCAGCAGTGACCGACAGGGGAAGAACACCGGGGAGCTGTTTTTT. Translating gives CASSDRQGKNTGELFF.

V usage is TRBV4-1 and J usage is TRBJ1-3; D possibly corresponds to TRBD1 (5 bases). This CDR3 region has 19 residues. Trimming left V 0 bases short and J 1 base short, with 19 bases between. CDR1 is MGHRA and CDR2 is YSYEKL in the germline V gene. In DNA, the CDR3 is TGCGCCAGCAGCCAAGATCGCGGGGGTTTGACGGTTTCTGGAAACACCATATATTTT. It codes for CASSQDRGGLTVSGNTIYF.

The chain is built from TRBV28 and TRBJ1-2; 8 positions match TRBD1. J was trimmed by 8 bases and V by 3 bases; bases with no gene match: 8. This CDR3 is 14 amino acids long. The germline CDR1 and CDR2 sequences are MDHEN and SYDVKM. The chain's CDR3 is CASSFFRGRGGYTF. The CDR3 DNA reads TGTGCCAGCAGTTTTTTCAGGGGGCGCGGGGGCTACACCTTC.

The chain recombines TRBV19 with TRBJ1-1; 7 nucleotides match TRBD1. The ends lost 3 bases at V and 5 bases at J; junction bases unmatched: 6. CDR1 is LNHDA, CDR2 SQIVND, per germline (reference sequence). CDR3 length: 14 residues. CDR3 protein: CASSITGVRTEAFF. The CDR3 DNA reads TGTGCCAGTAGTATTACAGGGGTCAGGACTGAAGCTTTCTTT.

The chain uses TRBV6-7 and TRBJ2-4; 10 bases line up with TRBD2. TRBV6-7 falls under the ORF class, with uncertain function. V gave up 2 bases and J gave up 8 bases; unmatched junction bases: 6. The CDR3 loop spans 15 amino acids. The CDR3 DNA reads as TGTGCCAGCAGTTACGACCCTAGCGGGAGAGACATTCAGTACTTC. Its protein product is CASSYDPSGRDIQYF.

This clone was seen more than once but under ten times. The V gene is TRBV7-6, the J gene TRBJ2-7, with 7 positions matching TRBD2. Trimming removed 5 bases from V and 0 bases from J; junction bases left unmatched: 7. The CDR3 is 15 residues long. Germline V gene lookup returns CDR1 SGHVS and CDR2 FNYEAQ. The CDR3 DNA is TGTGCCAGCAGCCCCCGAGCTAGCGGCTCCTACGAGCAGTACTTC. Protein: CASSPRASGSYEQYF.

V gene TRBV6-5 combines with J gene TRBJ1-1; 10 bases fit TRBD1. V lost 5 bases, J lost 5 bases, and 8 bases stayed unmatched. The CDR3 length is 15 residues. Germline lookup yields CDR1 MNHEY and CDR2 SVGAGI. CDR3 in DNA: TGTGCCAGCAGTCCCCGACAGGGGGCGCGAACTGAAGCTTTCTTT. This translates into CASSPRQGARTEAFF.

The V gene is TRBV28, the J gene TRBJ2-7; the D is unclear. This CDR3 has 13 residues. Germline V gene sequence: CDR1 MDHEN, CDR2 SYDVKM. The V gene lost 4 bases and the J gene lost 8 bases, with 15 bases spanning the gap. The CDR3 reads CASSSLGYRQQYF. DNA for the CDR3: TGTGCCAGCAGTTCCCTGGGCTATAGGCAGCAGTACTTC.

This chain links TRBV6-1 with TRBJ1-1, with D perhaps matching TRBD1 (5 bases). The length of the CDR3 is 14 residues. Trimming took off 0 bases at V and 3 bases at J, with 8 bases between the two ends. Germline values: CDR1 MNHNS, CDR2 SASEGT. The CDR3 region has the DNA TGTGCCAGCAGTGAAGCGACAGAATACACTGAAGCTTTCTTT. Protein sequence: CASSEATEYTEAFF.

This chain links TRBV29-1 with TRBJ2-7; D might be TRBD1 (6 bases). Trimming took off 6 bases at V and 6 bases at J, with 9 bases between the two ends. Germline CDR1 and CDR2: SQVTM and ANQGSEA. The length of the CDR3 is 10 residues. The CDR3 region is CSVTGSEQYF. The CDR3 DNA follows: TGCAGCGTGACAGGTAGCGAGCAGTACTTC.

This chain uses TRBV6-5 with TRBJ1-5; 8 bases are shared with TRBD1. The CDR3 extends over 15 amino acids. Trimming took 6 bases from V and 2 from J; bases not matched to a gene: 6. CDR1 is MNHEY, CDR2 SVGAGI, per germline. The CDR3 DNA follows: TGTGCCAGCAGCTACCAGGGGGCAGGCAATCAGCCCCAGCATTTT. Amino acids: CASSYQGAGNQPQHF.

The CDR3 nucleotides read TGCGCCAGCAGCCAGAGGAGCACAGATACGCAGTATTTT. Translating gives CASSQRSTDTQYF. This chain uses TRBV5-1 with TRBJ2-3, with D hard to call. Germline CDR1 SGHRS, CDR2 YFSETQ. The CDR3 has 13 amino acids. V gave up 4 bases and J gave up 0 bases, with 6 bases separating them.

The J gene is TRBJ1-2, the V gene TRBV19, with 10 bases fitting TRBD1. Germline values: CDR1 LNHDA, CDR2 SQIVND (reference sequence). The CDR3 extends over 15 amino acids. Germline trimming cut 3 bases from V and 2 bases from J; bases unmatched to any gene: 3. CDR3 protein: CASSIRQGANYGYTF. The CDR3 DNA reads TGTGCCAGTAGTATTCGACAGGGGGCAAACTATGGCTACACCTTC.

The chain joins TRBV7-2 to TRBJ2-5; possible D gene TRBD1, 7 bases. V shed 7 bases and J shed 4 bases, with 16 bases lying between them. Germline CDR1 is SGHTA and CDR2 is FQGNSA. CDR3 size: 14 residues. The CDR3 DNA sequence: TGTGCCAGCATAGAGGCAGGGGGGAGAGAGACCCAGTACTTC. Its protein is CASIEAGGRETQYF.

This clone appeared a few times. J is TRBJ1-3 and V is TRBV7-2; TRBD1 might be the D (6 bases). Germline CDR1 reads SGHTA; CDR2 reads FQGNSA. The CDR3 runs to 16 residues. Trimming took 0 bases from V and 0 from J, leaving 9 bases between them. The CDR3 nucleotides read TGTGCCAGCAGCTTAGCGGGACACAGCTCTGGAAACACCATATATTTT. Protein product: CASSLAGHSSGNTIYF.